These 17 T cell receptor beta chains were sequenced from one sample in a study of blood T cell repertoires in COVID-19. Generated by immunoSEQ multiplex PCR, the TCRdb table keeps only in-frame clones and is missing some. The sample shows approximately 160,000 clones, around 80% of them seen only once. Sequenced sample: peripheral blood. These receptors originate from an older woman with acute or convalescent COVID-19.

This rearrangement joins TRBV28 to TRBJ1-1; D ambiguous. V was pared by 6 bases and J by 1 base, with 6 bases between. The V gene's germline CDR1 is MDHEN and CDR2 SYDVKM. The CDR3 is 12 amino acids. DNA for the CDR3: TGTGCCAGCAGGTTACAGAACACTGAAGCTTTCTTT. This translates into CASRLQNTEAFF.

This clone occurred once. The CDR3 spells CASSSDRHSADTEAFF. The CDR3 DNA is TGTGCCAGCAGCTCGGACAGGCACAGTGCGGACACTGAAGCTTTCTTT. The chain has TRBV9 and TRBJ1-1; TRBD1 matches at 7 bases. This CDR3 has 16 residues. Unmatched junction bases numbered 12, after V lost 4 bases and J lost 3 bases. Germline V gene data show CDR1 as SGDLS and CDR2 as YYNGEE.

The chain is built from TRBV6-5 and TRBJ1-2; D gene uncertain. V was trimmed by 0 bases and J by 3 bases, leaving 5 bases between them. CDR1 and CDR2 (germline): MNHEY, SVGAGI. This CDR3 has 13 residues. CDR3 protein: CASSYSPDYGYTF. In nucleotides, the CDR3 is TGTGCCAGCAGTTACTCTCCCGACTATGGCTACACCTTC.

The V and J genes are TRBV4-3 and TRBJ2-3, with TRBD2 matching over 11 bases. J was trimmed by 2 bases and V by 0 bases; bases with no gene match: 4. The CDR3 is 17 amino acids. CDR1 and CDR2 (germline): LGHNA, YSLEER. CDR3 nucleotide sequence: TGCGCCAGCAGCCAAGAGCCGACTAGCGGGGTCACAGATACGCAGTATTTT. Translating gives CASSQEPTSGVTDTQYF.

The chain couples TRBV6-5 to TRBJ2-1; tentatively, D is TRBD1 (5 bases). Germline assignment: CDR1 MNHEY and CDR2 SVGAGI. Deletions cut 7 bases from V and 8 bases from J, with 12 bases between. This CDR3 comprises 12 residues. The CDR3 loop is CASTKQGDEQFF. In nucleotides, the CDR3 is TGTGCCAGCACCAAACAAGGGGATGAGCAGTTCTTC.

This rearrangement joins TRBV9 to TRBJ1-3, with D uncertain. With 0 bases removed from V and 0 bases from J, the gap between germline ends came to 10 bases. This CDR3 spans 16 amino acids. Germline lookup yields CDR1 SGDLS and CDR2 YYNGEE. The CDR3 reads CASSVVQLLSGNTIYF. The CDR3 region has the DNA TGTGCCAGCAGCGTAGTACAGCTCCTCTCTGGAAACACCATATATTTT.

The genes are TRBV5-6 and TRBJ1-2, with 9 bases matching TRBD1. The CDR3 length is 15 residues. CDR1 and CDR2 from the germline V gene are SGHDT and YYEEEE. V was clipped by 3 bases and J by 7 bases; unmatched bases: 10. CDR3: CASSSVRQGVGGYTF. The DNA for the CDR3 is TGTGCCAGCAGCTCCGTGAGACAGGGGGTAGGTGGCTACACCTTC.

The gene calls are TRBV24-1 and TRBJ2-4; a weak D match, TRBD2 (5 bases). V lost 9 bases, J lost 3 bases, and 17 bases lay in between. This CDR3 has 15 amino acids. CDR1 KGHDR and CDR2 SFDVKD come from the germline V gene. The CDR3 region is CATAAAHRDKNIQYF. Written as DNA, the CDR3 is TGTGCCACCGCCGCGGCCCATCGGGACAAAAACATTCAGTACTTC.

J is TRBJ1-3 and V is TRBV4-1, with D maybe TRBD1 (5 bases). Between the trimmed V and J ends, which lost 2 bases and 2 bases, there was a span of 10 bases. The germline CDR1 and CDR2 sequences are MGHRA and YSYEKL. This CDR3 has 15 amino acids. The CDR3 DNA sequence: TGCGCCAGCAGCCAAAGCGGGGGAACTGGAAACACCATATATTTT. Its translation: CASSQSGGTGNTIYF.

The rearrangement uses TRBV4-1 and TRBJ2-2; 9 nucleotides align to TRBD1. In germline, CDR1 is MGHRA, CDR2 YSYEKL. The CDR3 spans 16 residues. The V gene end was trimmed by 3 bases and the J gene end by 2 bases; junction bases not matched to a gene: 4. The CDR3 DNA reads as TGCGCCAGCAGCCATTTGGGACAGGGCAACACCGGGGAGCTGTTTTTT. Protein sequence: CASSHLGQGNTGELFF.

The genes are TRBV27 and TRBJ2-7; 7 nucleotides agree with TRBD1. This CDR3 is built from 14 residues. The germline V gene encodes CDR1 MNHEY and CDR2 SMNVEV (reference sequence). V gave up 2 bases and J gave up 2 bases; unmatched junction bases: 3. The CDR3 protein is CASSLRGQTYEQYF. In DNA, the CDR3 is TGTGCCAGCAGTTTACGGGGACAGACCTACGAGCAGTACTTC.

The rearrangement uses TRBV5-1 and TRBJ2-3, with D possibly matching TRBD1 (5 bases). This CDR3 has 15 residues. Germline V gene sequence: CDR1 SGHRS, CDR2 YFSETQ. V was cut by 0 bases and J by 2 bases, with 10 bases left in between. The CDR3 loop is CASSLGQQYTDTQYF. CDR3 DNA: TGCGCCAGCAGCTTGGGACAGCAATACACAGATACGCAGTATTTT.

This clone was observed once. The chain joins TRBV3-1 (or the pseudogene TRBV3-2) to TRBJ2-3; 8 bases map to TRBD1. The J segment lost 2 bases and the V segment lost 6 bases, leaving 7 bases of the junction unmatched. There are 15 residues in the CDR3. Germline loops: CDR1 LGHDT, CDR2 YNNKEL (reference sequence). The CDR3 sequence: CASRLDRGYTDTQYF. The CDR3, as DNA: TGTGCCAGCAGGCTCGACAGGGGCTACACAGATACGCAGTATTTT.

The chain couples TRBV7-2 to TRBJ2-7; D is unclear. There are 16 residues in the CDR3. Germline values: CDR1 SGHTA, CDR2 FQGNSA. The V gene lost 3 bases and the J gene lost 3 bases, with 18 bases spanning the gap. The CDR3: CASSFSTSQASYEQYF. The CDR3 DNA is TGTGCCAGCAGCTTTAGTACCAGCCAGGCAAGCTACGAGCAGTACTTC.

This clone has only one observation. The chain links TRBV2 to TRBJ2-3, with 8 bases identical to TRBD1. V was clipped by 2 bases and J by 6 bases; unmatched bases: 7. Germline V lookup: CDR1 SNHLY, CDR2 FYNNEI. CDR3 size: 15 residues. CDR3 nucleotide sequence: TGTGCCAGCAGTGAATCCCTGACAGGGGACGATACGCAGTATTTT. Residues: CASSESLTGDDTQYF. The full variable domain, with the rest looked up from reference TRBV2 and TRBJ2-3, is EPEVTQTPSHQVTQMGQEVILRCVPISNHLYFYWYRQILGQKVEFLVSFYNNEISEKSEIFDDQFSVERPDGSNFTLKIRSTKLEDSAMYFCASSESLTGDDTQYFGPGTRLTVL.

V usage is TRBV27 and J usage is TRBJ1-5; possible D gene TRBD1, 6 bases. V dropped 2 bases and J dropped 0 bases, with 14 bases sitting between them. This CDR3 comprises 17 residues. Germline V lookup: CDR1 MNHEY, CDR2 SMNVEV (reference sequence). CDR3 protein: CASSLRRQAVSNQPQHF. The CDR3 DNA follows: TGTGCCAGCAGTTTACGTAGACAGGCTGTTAGCAATCAGCCCCAGCATTTT.

The V and J genes are TRBV15 and TRBJ1-1; a possible D gene is TRBD1 (5 bases). In germline, CDR1 is LNHNV, CDR2 YYDKDF (reference sequence). Trimming removed 2 bases from V and 3 bases from J, with 7 bases in between. The CDR3 consists of 13 residues. The CDR3 sequence is CATSRLTDTEAFF. The CDR3 DNA sequence: TGTGCCACCAGCAGACTGACAGACACTGAAGCTTTCTTT. The whole variable domain, filled in from reference TRBV15 and TRBJ1-1, reads DAMVIQNPRYQVTQFGKPVTLSCSQTLNHNVMYWYQQKSSQAPKLLFHYYDKDFNNEADTPDNFQSRRPNTSFCFLDIRSPGLGDTAMYLCATSRLTDTEAFFGQGTRLTVV.